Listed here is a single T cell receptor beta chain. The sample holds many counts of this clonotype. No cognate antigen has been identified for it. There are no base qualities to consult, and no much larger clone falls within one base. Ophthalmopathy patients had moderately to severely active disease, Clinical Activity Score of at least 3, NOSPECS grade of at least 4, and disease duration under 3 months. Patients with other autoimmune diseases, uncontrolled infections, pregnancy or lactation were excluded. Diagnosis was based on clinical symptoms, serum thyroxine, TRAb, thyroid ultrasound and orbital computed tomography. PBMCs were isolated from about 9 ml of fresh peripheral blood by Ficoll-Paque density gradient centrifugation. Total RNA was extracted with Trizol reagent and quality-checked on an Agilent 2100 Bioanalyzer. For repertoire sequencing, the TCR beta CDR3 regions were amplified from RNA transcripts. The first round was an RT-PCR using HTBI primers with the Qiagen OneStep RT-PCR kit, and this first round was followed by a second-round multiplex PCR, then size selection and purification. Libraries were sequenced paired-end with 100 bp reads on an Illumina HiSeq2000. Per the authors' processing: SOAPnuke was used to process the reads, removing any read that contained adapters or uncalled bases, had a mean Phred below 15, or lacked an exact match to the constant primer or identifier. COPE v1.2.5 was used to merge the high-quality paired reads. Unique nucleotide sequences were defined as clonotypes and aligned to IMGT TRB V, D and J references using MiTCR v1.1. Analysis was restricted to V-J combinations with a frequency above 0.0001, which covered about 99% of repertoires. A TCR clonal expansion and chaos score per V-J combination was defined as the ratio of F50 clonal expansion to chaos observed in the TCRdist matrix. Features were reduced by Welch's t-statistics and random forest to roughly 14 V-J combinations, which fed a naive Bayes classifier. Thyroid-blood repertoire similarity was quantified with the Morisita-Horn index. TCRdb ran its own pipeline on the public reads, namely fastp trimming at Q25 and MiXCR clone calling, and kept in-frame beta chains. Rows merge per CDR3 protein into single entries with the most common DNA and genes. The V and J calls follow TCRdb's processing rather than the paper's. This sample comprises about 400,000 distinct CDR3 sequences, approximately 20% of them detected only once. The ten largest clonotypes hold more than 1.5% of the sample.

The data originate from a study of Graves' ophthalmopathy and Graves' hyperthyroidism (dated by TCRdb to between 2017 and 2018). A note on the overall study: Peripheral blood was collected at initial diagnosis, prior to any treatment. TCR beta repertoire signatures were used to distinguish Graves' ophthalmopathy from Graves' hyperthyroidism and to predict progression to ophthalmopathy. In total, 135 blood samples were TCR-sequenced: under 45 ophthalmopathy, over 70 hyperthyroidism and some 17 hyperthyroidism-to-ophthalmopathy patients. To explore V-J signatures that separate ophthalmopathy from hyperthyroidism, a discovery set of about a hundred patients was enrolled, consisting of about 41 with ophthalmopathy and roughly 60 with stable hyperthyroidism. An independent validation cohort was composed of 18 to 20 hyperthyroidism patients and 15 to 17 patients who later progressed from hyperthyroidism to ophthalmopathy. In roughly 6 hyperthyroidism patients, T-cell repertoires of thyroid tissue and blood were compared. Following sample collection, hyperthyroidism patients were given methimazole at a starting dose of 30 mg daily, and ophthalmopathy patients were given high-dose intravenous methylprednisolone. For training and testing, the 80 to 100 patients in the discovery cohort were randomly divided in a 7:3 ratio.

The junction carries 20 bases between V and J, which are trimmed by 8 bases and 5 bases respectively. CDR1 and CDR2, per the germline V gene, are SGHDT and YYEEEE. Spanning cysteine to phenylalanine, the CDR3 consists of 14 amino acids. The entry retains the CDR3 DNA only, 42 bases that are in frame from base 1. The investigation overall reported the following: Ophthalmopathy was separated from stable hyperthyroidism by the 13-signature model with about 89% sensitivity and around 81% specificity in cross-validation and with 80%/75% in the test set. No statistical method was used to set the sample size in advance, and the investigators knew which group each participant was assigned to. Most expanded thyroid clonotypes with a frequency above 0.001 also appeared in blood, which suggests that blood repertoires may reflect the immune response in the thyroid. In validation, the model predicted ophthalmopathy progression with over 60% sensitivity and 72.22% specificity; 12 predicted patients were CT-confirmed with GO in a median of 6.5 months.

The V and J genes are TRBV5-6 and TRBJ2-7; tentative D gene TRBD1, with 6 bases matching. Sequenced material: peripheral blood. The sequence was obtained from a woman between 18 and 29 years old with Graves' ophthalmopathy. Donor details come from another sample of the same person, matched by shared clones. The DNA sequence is TGTGCCAGTACTGAGGGGGAGCCAACCGACGAGCAGTACTTC. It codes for CASTEGEPTDEQYF.